The rows below give T cell receptor beta chains drawn from one sample of a study of blood T cell repertoires in COVID-19. Assay: immunoSEQ multiplex PCR; the TCRdb copy retains only in-frame clones and omits some. The sample holds some 93,000 clones, 86% seen once. The sequenced sample was peripheral blood. These receptors were obtained from a man aged 50-60 years with acute or convalescent COVID-19. Both conserved end residues are part of each CDR3. D genes are given only for firm matches. Rows may omit the clone size; those that give it use once, few, many or a size class.

d_gene: TRBD1
abundance: -
v_gene: TRBV3-1/TRBV3-2
j_gene: TRBJ2-2
CDR3aa: CASRPRQGADTGELFF
CDR3nt: TGTGCCAGCAGACCTAGACAGGGGGCGGACACCGGGGAGCTGTTTTTT

d_gene: -
abundance: -
v_gene: TRBV5-1
j_gene: TRBJ1-2
CDR3aa: CASSLGEGAGGYTF
CDR3nt: TGCGCCAGCAGCTTGGGCGAAGGGGCAGGTGGCTACACCTTC

d_gene: -
abundance: -
v_gene: TRBV5-1
j_gene: TRBJ2-5
CDR3aa: CASSLGKGATQETQYF
CDR3nt: TGCGCCAGCAGCTTGGGGAAGGGAGCGACCCAAGAGACCCAGTACTTC

d_gene: TRBD1
abundance: medium-sized
v_gene: TRBV10-3
j_gene: TRBJ1-2
CDR3aa: CAISSGTDYNGYTF
CDR3nt: TGTGCCATCAGTTCCGGGACAGACTATAATGGCTACACCTTC

d_gene: -
abundance: -
v_gene: TRBV15
j_gene: TRBJ1-1
CDR3aa: CATSREGGTEAFF
CDR3nt: TGTGCCACCAGCAGAGAAGGGGGCACTGAAGCTTTCTTT

d_gene: TRBD1
abundance: -
v_gene: TRBV6-5
j_gene: TRBJ1-6
CDR3aa: CASRLDRVNSPLHF
CDR3nt: TGTGCCAGCAGATTGGACAGGGTCAATTCACCCCTCCACTTT

d_gene: -
abundance: -
v_gene: TRBV12-3/TRBV12-4
j_gene: TRBJ2-7
CDR3aa: CASSFGRAYEQYF
CDR3nt: TGTGCCAGCAGTTTTGGCAGGGCGTACGAGCAGTACTTC

d_gene: -
abundance: -
v_gene: TRBV12-5
j_gene: TRBJ2-1
CDR3aa: CASGSGTGGAGLAGALGYNEQFF
CDR3nt: TGTGCTAGTGGTTCCGGGACAGGGGGCGCCGGACTAGCGGGAGCTTTAGGGTACAATGAGCAGTTCTTC

d_gene: TRBD2
abundance: -
v_gene: TRBV10-2
j_gene: TRBJ2-5
CDR3aa: CATREFETQYF
CDR3nt: TGCGCCACGCGGGAGTTTGAGACCCAGTACTTC

d_gene: -
abundance: -
v_gene: TRBV5-6
j_gene: TRBJ2-5
CDR3aa: CASSLVGQGESETQYF
CDR3nt: TGTGCCAGCAGCTTGGTTGGCCAGGGTGAAAGCGAGACCCAGTACTTC

d_gene: TRBD2
abundance: -
v_gene: TRBV5-1
j_gene: TRBJ2-5
CDR3aa: CASSILAGGQGETQYF
CDR3nt: TGCGCCAGCAGCATACTAGCGGGAGGGCAGGGGGAGACCCAGTACTTC

d_gene: TRBD1
abundance: -
v_gene: TRBV5-1
j_gene: TRBJ2-7
CDR3aa: CASSLRQGAGYEQYF
CDR3nt: TGCGCCAGCAGCTTGAGGCAGGGGGCCGGCTACGAGCAGTACTTC

d_gene: TRBD2
abundance: -
v_gene: TRBV5-6
j_gene: TRBJ2-7
CDR3aa: CASSQLAGGRYEQYF
CDR3nt: TGTGCCAGCAGCCAACTAGCGGGAGGCCGCTACGAGCAGTACTTC

d_gene: TRBD2
abundance: -
v_gene: TRBV2
j_gene: TRBJ2-3
CDR3aa: CASMARPYYSGNVGTDTQYF
CDR3nt: TGTGCCAGTATGGCGAGACCATATTATAGCGGGAACGTAGGCACAGATACGCAGTATTTT

d_gene: -
abundance: -
v_gene: TRBV9
j_gene: TRBJ1-5
CDR3aa: CASSVAPNQPQHF
CDR3nt: TGTGCCAGCAGCGTAGCTCCTAATCAGCCCCAGCATTTT

d_gene: -
abundance: -
v_gene: TRBV4-1
j_gene: TRBJ1-2
CDR3aa: CASSQAEQPNYGYTF
CDR3nt: TGCGCCAGCAGCCAAGCGGAGCAACCTAACTATGGCTACACCTTC

d_gene: -
abundance: -
v_gene: TRBV3-1/TRBV3-2
j_gene: TRBJ1-2
CDR3aa: CASSQGRGSDGYTF
CDR3nt: TGTGCCAGCAGCCAAGGAAGGGGATCAGATGGCTACACCTTC

d_gene: -
abundance: -
v_gene: TRBV7-2
j_gene: TRBJ2-5
CDR3aa: CASSFYQGGTQYF
CDR3nt: TGTGCCAGCAGCTTTTATCAGGGCGGGACCCAGTACTTC

d_gene: TRBD2
abundance: -
v_gene: TRBV24-1
j_gene: TRBJ2-7
CDR3aa: CATGASGSSYEQYF
CDR3nt: TGTGCCACTGGAGCTAGCGGGAGCTCCTACGAGCAGTACTTC

d_gene: TRBD1
abundance: -
v_gene: TRBV2
j_gene: TRBJ1-5
CDR3aa: CASIGQGGQPQHF
CDR3nt: TGTGCCAGCATCGGACAGGGTGGCCAGCCCCAGCATTTT

d_gene: TRBD2
abundance: -
v_gene: TRBV19
j_gene: TRBJ2-3
CDR3aa: CASSIGLADSTDTQYF
CDR3nt: TGTGCCAGTAGTATTGGGCTAGCGGATAGCACAGATACGCAGTATTTT

d_gene: -
abundance: -
v_gene: TRBV6-5
j_gene: TRBJ1-4
CDR3aa: CASTPGRDEKLFF
CDR3nt: TGTGCCAGCACCCCCGGCAGGGATGAAAAACTGTTTTTT

d_gene: TRBD1
abundance: -
v_gene: TRBV7-2
j_gene: TRBJ2-6
CDR3aa: CASSRTGVNPGANVLTF
CDR3nt: TGTGCCAGCAGCCGGACAGGGGTAAACCCTGGGGCCAACGTCCTGACTTTC

d_gene: -
abundance: -
v_gene: TRBV6-5
j_gene: TRBJ2-3
CDR3aa: CASSYSGGPRTDTQYF
CDR3nt: TGTGCCAGCAGTTACTCTGGCGGGCCTCGCACAGATACGCAGTATTTT

d_gene: TRBD1
abundance: -
v_gene: TRBV15
j_gene: TRBJ1-6
CDR3aa: CATSDRVSNSPLHF
CDR3nt: TGTGCCACCAGCGACAGGGTATCGAATTCACCCCTCCACTTT

d_gene: -
abundance: -
v_gene: TRBV6-5
j_gene: TRBJ1-1
CDR3aa: CASEGRVNTEAFF
CDR3nt: TGTGCCAGCGAGGGCCGCGTGAACACTGAAGCTTTCTTT

d_gene: TRBD1
abundance: -
v_gene: TRBV2
j_gene: TRBJ2-7
CDR3aa: CASSAVAGGLFEQYF
CDR3nt: TGTGCCAGCAGTGCGGTGGCAGGGGGCCTCTTCGAGCAGTACTTC

d_gene: -
abundance: -
v_gene: TRBV10-3
j_gene: TRBJ2-7
CDR3aa: CAISESASYEQYF
CDR3nt: TGTGCCATCAGTGAGTCGGCCTCCTACGAGCAGTACTTC

d_gene: -
abundance: -
v_gene: TRBV4-2
j_gene: TRBJ2-6
CDR3aa: CASSQEATLSGANVLTF
CDR3nt: TGTGCCAGCAGCCAAGAGGCGACTCTCTCTGGGGCCAACGTCCTGACTTTC

d_gene: TRBD1
abundance: -
v_gene: TRBV2
j_gene: TRBJ1-2
CDR3aa: CASTRSRDRGRGYTF
CDR3nt: TGTGCCAGCACCCGCTCCCGGGACAGGGGGCGAGGCTACACCTTC

d_gene: -
abundance: few
v_gene: TRBV7-2
j_gene: TRBJ1-3
CDR3aa: CASSLGPNSGNTIYF
CDR3nt: TGTGCCAGCAGCTTAGGTCCTAACTCTGGAAACACCATATATTTT

d_gene: -
abundance: -
v_gene: TRBV12-3/TRBV12-4
j_gene: TRBJ1-1
CDR3aa: CASSSPEAFF
CDR3nt: TGTGCCAGCAGTTCCCCAGAAGCTTTCTTT

d_gene: TRBD1
abundance: -
v_gene: TRBV5-1
j_gene: TRBJ1-2
CDR3aa: CASSYGQGANYGYTF
CDR3nt: TGCGCCAGCAGCTACGGACAGGGGGCGAACTATGGCTACACCTTC

d_gene: -
abundance: -
v_gene: TRBV5-4
j_gene: TRBJ2-5
CDR3aa: CASSPQGGGKETQYF
CDR3nt: TGTGCCAGCAGCCCCCAAGGTGGGGGGAAAGAGACCCAGTACTTC

d_gene: TRBD1
abundance: -
v_gene: TRBV5-1
j_gene: TRBJ2-5
CDR3aa: CASSSGTGGQETQYF
CDR3nt: TGCGCCAGCAGCTCTGGGACAGGAGGACAAGAGACCCAGTACTTC

d_gene: TRBD2
abundance: -
v_gene: TRBV11-3
j_gene: TRBJ2-5
CDR3aa: CASSPGLAGETQYF
CDR3nt: TGTGCCAGCAGTCCGGGACTAGCGGGAGAGACCCAGTACTTC

d_gene: TRBD1
abundance: -
v_gene: TRBV19
j_gene: TRBJ1-5
CDR3aa: CASSMLDRVRQPQHF
CDR3nt: TGTGCCAGTAGTATGCTGGACAGGGTGAGGCAGCCCCAGCATTTT

d_gene: TRBD2
abundance: -
v_gene: TRBV18
j_gene: TRBJ2-3
CDR3aa: CASSPERTSGFPDTQYF
CDR3nt: TGTGCCAGCTCACCAGAGCGGACTAGCGGGTTCCCCGATACGCAGTATTTT

d_gene: TRBD2
abundance: -
v_gene: TRBV18
j_gene: TRBJ2-1
CDR3aa: CASSPPVAGAFYNEQFF
CDR3nt: TGTGCCAGCTCACCACCTGTAGCGGGAGCCTTCTACAATGAGCAGTTCTTC

d_gene: -
abundance: -
v_gene: TRBV5-1
j_gene: TRBJ1-5
CDR3aa: CASSLGGRYQPQHF
CDR3nt: TGCGCCAGCAGCTTGGGGGGCCGTTATCAGCCCCAGCATTTT

d_gene: -
abundance: -
v_gene: TRBV12-5
j_gene: TRBJ2-5
CDR3aa: CASGSVETQYF
CDR3nt: TGTGCTAGTGGTAGCGTAGAGACCCAGTACTTC

d_gene: -
abundance: once
v_gene: TRBV19
j_gene: TRBJ1-5
CDR3aa: CASSIPLTTGNQPQHF
CDR3nt: TGTGCCAGTAGTATCCCCCTAACGACCGGGAATCAGCCCCAGCATTTT

d_gene: TRBD2
abundance: -
v_gene: TRBV7-2
j_gene: TRBJ2-2
CDR3aa: CASSRAGDGELFF
CDR3nt: TGTGCCAGCAGCAGGGCGGGGGACGGGGAGCTGTTTTTT

d_gene: TRBD1
abundance: -
v_gene: TRBV15
j_gene: TRBJ2-5
CDR3aa: CATSRKDRGEETQYF
CDR3nt: TGTGCCACCAGCAGGAAGGACAGGGGAGAGGAGACCCAGTACTTC